The TCR beta chain described here comes from a study of OX40 agonist ivuxolimab in advanced cancers. Whole-study context: Two patients with cutaneous melanoma and one with hepatocellular carcinoma, three in total, showed partial responses.

CDR3 size: 13 residues. The V gene lost 1 base and the J gene lost 4 bases, with 7 bases spanning the gap. CDR1 is SGHVS, CDR2 FQNEAQ, per germline. Using immunoSEQ multiplex PCR, the repertoire was profiled, and TCRdb retains in-frame clones only, with some absent. This table holds just under 45,000 clones, 75% to 85% found once. It was autoimmune disease history or systemic immunosuppression that excluded patients. The study's findings and limits: There were, on average, more expanded clones in CD8+ T cells than in CD4+. Among the lowest levels of clonal expansion were found in partial responders at 0.1-3.0 mg/kg.

For this clone: Its antigen is unknown.

The material sequenced was CD4+ or CD8+ T cells sorted from blood, taken in a trial of the OX40 agonist ivuxolimab. The chain has TRBV7-8 and TRBJ1-1; D is unclear. The clonotype originates from an adult with an advanced solid tumor such as melanoma, head and neck, liver or kidney cancer. This chain's CDR3 is CASSLVGSTEAFF. The CDR3 coding sequence is TGTGCCAGCAGCTTAGTGGGGAGCACTGAAGCTTTCTTT.